This T cell receptor beta chain was sequenced for a study of regulatory T cells in long-lasting Graves disease. Arm-PCR of CDR3 regions with iRepertoire HTBI primers generated TCR beta libraries. TCRdb re-called the multiplex PCR reads with MiXCR, one entry per CDR3 protein. The sample yields approximately 540,000 distinct CDR3 sequences, around 12% seen once. The CDR3 consists of 15 residues. The V end lost 2 bases, the J end lost 3 bases, and 13 bases lay between the germline ends. Looked up from germline, CDR1 is MNHEY and CDR2 is SVGAGI. This clonotype came up many times. Stated time point: newly diagnosed GD, antithyroid drugs for less than 3 months. Generation of the TCR library employed RNA extracted from PBMCs. Investigators report Graves' disease was diagnosed under American Thyroid Association guidelines. These data are also associated with another study on T cells in Graves' hyperthyroidism and ophthalmopathy.

This TCR derives from a woman in her 30s with Graves disease. The chain uses TRBV6-5 and TRBJ1-1, with unresolved D. The source was peripheral blood mononuclear cells (PBMCs), collected at new diagnosis, from a patient treated with antithyroid drugs. The CDR3, as DNA: TGTGCCAGCAGTTACCCGACCGGGAGGGACACTGAAGCTTTCTTT. Translating gives CASSYPTGRDTEAFF.